The T cell receptor (beta chain) described here comes from a study of control samples from healthy donors and cancer patients. Profiling relied on immunoSEQ multiplex PCR, and the TCRdb table lists in-frame clones only, not all of them. The table has 150,000 to 200,000 clones, 88% seen once. CDR1 is KGHSH, CDR2 LQKENI, per germline. V was clipped by 5 bases and J by 7 bases, with 15 bases between them. The CDR3 is made up of 13 amino acids. The chain is built from TRBV18 and TRBJ2-7; D is undetermined. The receptor was derived from a man younger than 35 in good health. Material: blood. The CDR3 nucleotides read TGTGCCAGCTCAGAAGTTCGACACAAAGAGCAGTACTTC. Its translation is CASSEVRHKEQYF. The whole variable domain, remainder taken from reference TRBV18 and TRBJ2-7, is NAGVMQNPRHLVRRRGQEARLRCSPMKGHSHVYWYRQLPEEGLKFMVYLQKENIIDESGMPKERFSAEFPKEGPSILRIQQVVRGDSAAYFCASSEVRHKEQYFGPGTRLTVT.